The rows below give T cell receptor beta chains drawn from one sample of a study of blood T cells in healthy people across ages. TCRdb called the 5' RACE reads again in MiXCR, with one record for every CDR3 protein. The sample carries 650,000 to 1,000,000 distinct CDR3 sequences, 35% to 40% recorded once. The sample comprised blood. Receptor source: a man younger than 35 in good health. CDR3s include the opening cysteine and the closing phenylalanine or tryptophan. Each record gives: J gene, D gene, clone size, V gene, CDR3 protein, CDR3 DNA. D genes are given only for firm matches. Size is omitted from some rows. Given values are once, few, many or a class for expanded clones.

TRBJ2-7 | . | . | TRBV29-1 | CSVKIMGHIYEQYF | TGCAGCGTCAAGATTATGGGACACATCTACGAGCAGTACTTC
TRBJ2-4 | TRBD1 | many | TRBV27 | CASTVWNRGKNIQYF | TGTGCCAGCACCGTGTGGAACAGGGGCAAAAACATTCAGTACTTC
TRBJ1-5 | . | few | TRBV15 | CATSIGGTNQPQHF | TGTGCCACCAGCATTGGGGGGACCAATCAGCCCCAGCATTTT
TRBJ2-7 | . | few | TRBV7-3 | CASSARPPYEQYF | TGTGCCAGCAGCGCTCGACCGCCCTACGAGCAGTACTTC
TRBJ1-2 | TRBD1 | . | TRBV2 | CASSESDRDYGYTF | TGTGCCAGCAGTGAATCCGACAGGGACTATGGCTACACCTTC
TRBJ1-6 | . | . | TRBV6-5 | CASSYSGGLYSPLHF | TGTGCCAGCAGTTACTCAGGGGGACTTTACTCACCCCTCCACTTT
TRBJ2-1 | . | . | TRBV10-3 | CAISEMLVSYNEQFF | TGTGCCATCAGTGAAATGCTAGTCTCCTACAATGAGCAGTTCTTC
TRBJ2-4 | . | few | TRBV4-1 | CASSQRASLGNIQYF | TGCGCCAGCAGCCAACGGGCTTCACTGGGGAACATTCAGTACTTC
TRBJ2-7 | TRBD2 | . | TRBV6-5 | CASSYSASGDYNERYF | TGTGCCAGCAGTTACTCGGCTAGCGGAGATTACAATGAGCGGTACTTC
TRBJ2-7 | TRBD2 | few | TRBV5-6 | CASSLLRTSGDDNEQYF | TGTGCCAGCAGCCTATTACGGACTAGCGGAGATGACAATGAGCAGTACTTC
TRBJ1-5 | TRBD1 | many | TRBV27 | CASSSDRGNQPQHF | TGTGCCAGCAGCTCGGACAGGGGCAATCAGCCCCAGCATTTT
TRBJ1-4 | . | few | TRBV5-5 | CASSPRQSIEGEKLFF | TGTGCCAGCAGTCCGCGACAGTCGATAGAAGGTGAAAAACTGTTTTTT
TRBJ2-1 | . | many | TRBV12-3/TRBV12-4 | CASLPVGGANNEQFF | TGTGCCAGCCTCCCGGTTGGGGGGGCCAACAATGAGCAGTTCTTC
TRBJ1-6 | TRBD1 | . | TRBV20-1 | CSALLSVRTGSNSPLHF | TGCAGTGCCCTTCTGTCGGTGCGGACAGGGTCGAATTCACCCCTCCACTTT
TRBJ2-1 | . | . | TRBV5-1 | CASSPQTGYSYNEQFF | TGCGCCAGCAGCCCACAGACAGGCTACTCCTACAATGAGCAGTTCTTC
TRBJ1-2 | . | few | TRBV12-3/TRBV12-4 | CASSPAVAVGGYTF | TGTGCCAGCAGTCCCGCGGTCGCAGTTGGTGGCTACACCTTC
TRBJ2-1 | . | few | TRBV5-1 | CASSPEAREQFF | TGCGCCAGCAGCCCGGAGGCCCGAGAGCAGTTCTTC
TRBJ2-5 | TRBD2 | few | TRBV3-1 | CASSLSSGERTQYF | TGTGCCAGCAGCCTTTCTAGCGGGGAAAGGACCCAGTACTTC
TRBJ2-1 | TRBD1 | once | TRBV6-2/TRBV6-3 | CASTHRGSALYNEQFF | TGTGCCAGCACCCACAGGGGCTCTGCCCTCTACAATGAGCAGTTCTTC
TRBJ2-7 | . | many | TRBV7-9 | CASREGGSSYEQYF | TGTGCCAGCAGGGAGGGGGGAAGCTCCTACGAGCAGTACTTC
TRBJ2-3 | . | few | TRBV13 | CASSFRRSTDTQYF | TGTGCCAGCAGCTTCAGGCGTAGCACAGATACGCAGTATTTT
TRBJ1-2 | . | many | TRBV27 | CASSSYTQGYGYTF | TGTGCCAGCAGTTCGTACACTCAAGGCTATGGCTACACCTTC
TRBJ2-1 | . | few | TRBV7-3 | CASSLSDSNEQFF | TGTGCCAGCAGCTTAAGTGACTCCAATGAGCAGTTCTTC
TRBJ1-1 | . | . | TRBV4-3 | CASSQGVGGDNTEAFF | TGCGCCAGCAGCCAAGGGGTAGGGGGAGACAACACTGAAGCTTTCTTT
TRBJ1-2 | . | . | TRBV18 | CASSRGQGPPGYTF | TGTGCCAGCTCACGCGGTCAGGGCCCACCTGGCTACACCTTC
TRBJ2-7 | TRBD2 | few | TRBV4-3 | CASSQDPTRGASSYEQYF | TGCGCCAGCAGCCAAGACCCTACGCGGGGGGCCAGCTCCTACGAGCAGTACTTC
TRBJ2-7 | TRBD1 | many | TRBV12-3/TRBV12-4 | CASSSGDRAGYEQYF | TGTGCCAGCAGTTCCGGGGACAGGGCGGGCTACGAGCAGTACTTC
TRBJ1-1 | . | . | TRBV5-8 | CASSTATQSKGTEAFF | TGTGCCAGCAGCACGGCGACTCAATCAAAGGGCACTGAAGCTTTCTTT